This record looks at one T cell receptor beta chain sequence and its context. Antigen specificity is unknown. Molecules of cDNA were individually given unique molecular identifiers that were attached to them. TCRdb ran MiXCR on the 5' RACE reads and lists one entry per CDR3 protein. The repertoire holds about 72,000 distinct CDR3 sequences, with approximately 9.2% as singletons. This entry belongs to a study of early T cells in non-severe SARS-CoV-2 infection. Study in general: The study sequenced bulk RNA from unsorted whole blood, with chains unpaired.

General study results and limits: VDJdb matches were skewed toward anti-spike CD8 T cell responses.

With 1 base removed from V and 8 bases from J, the gap between germline ends came to 0 bases. Germline assignment: CDR1 SGHTA and CDR2 FQGNSA. The length of the CDR3 is 11 residues. Sequences were obtained from whole blood. This sequence was found in an adult who was a healthcare worker with PCR-confirmed SARS-CoV-2 infection or an uninfected control (not recorded which). This chain connects TRBV7-2 to TRBJ1-6; D is unresolved. The CDR3 loop reads CASSLDSPLHF. In DNA form, the CDR3 reads TGTGCCAGCAGCTTAGATTCACCCCTCCACTTT.